Below are 18 T cell receptor beta chains sequenced from a single sample in a study of blood T cells in healthy people across ages. A sample-barcoded 5' primer and a J-beta primer mix were used in a second PCR of about 7 to 12 cycles. TCRdb re-derived calls from the 5' RACE reads in MiXCR, one entry per CDR3 protein. Of roughly 1,300,000 distinct CDR3 sequences in the sample, 45% to 70% were seen once. The sequenced sample consisted of blood. These receptors were collected from a man between 18 and 29 years old in good health.

The V gene is TRBV29-1, the J gene TRBJ2-4; maybe TRBD1 (5 bases). The CDR3 loop spans 14 amino acids. CDR1 SQVTM and CDR2 ANQGSEA come from the germline V gene. The ends were cut back, 5 bases at V and 0 bases at J, with 11 bases in the middle. CDR3 in DNA: TGCAGCGTTTCGGACACCGTAGCCAAAAACATTCAGTACTTC. Its translation is CSVSDTVAKNIQYF.

The chain employs TRBV6-2 or TRBV6-3 and TRBJ2-1; D not certain. V was clipped by 2 bases and J by 6 bases, with 20 bases between them. The germline gives CDR1 MNHEY, CDR2 SVGEGT. The length of the CDR3 is 17 residues. The CDR3 protein is CASSYRRRTLSLNEQFF. CDR3 bases: TGTGCCAGCAGTTACAGACGGCGGACCCTCTCACTCAATGAGCAGTTCTTC.

About this clonotype: The germline gene is not matched at one end of the junction; a read error may be the cause. This chain uses TRBV5-1 with TRBJ2-1; D is unclear. This CDR3 has 15 residues. From germline, CDR1 is SGHRS and CDR2 YFSETQ. Here the CDR3 reads CASSLGPSSYSEQFF. CDR3 nucleotide sequence: TGCGCCAGCAGTTTAGGGCCGAGCTCCTACAGTGAGCAGTTCTTC.

The chain links TRBV3-1 to TRBJ2-3; D uncertain. The CDR3 consists of 13 residues. Germline V gene sequence: CDR1 LGHDT, CDR2 YNNKEL (reference sequence). Trimming took 10 bases from V and 2 from J, leaving 13 bases between them. The CDR3 DNA is TGTGCCAACACCAAGGCCCCCACAGATACGCAGTATTTT. Protein: CANTKAPTDTQYF.

The CDR3 coding sequence is TGTGCCAGCAGTTCCAGGGCAACCCAGTACTTC. Its protein is CASSSRATQYF. The J gene is TRBJ2-5, the V gene TRBV28, with TRBD1 as a possible D gene (5 bases). The CDR3 covers 11 residues. The germline gives CDR1 MDHEN, CDR2 SYDVKM. With 4 bases removed from V and 8 bases from J, the gap between germline ends came to 8 bases. The whole variable domain, remainder taken from reference TRBV28 and TRBJ2-5, is DVKVTQSSRYLVKRTGEKVFLECVQDMDHENMFWYRQDPGLGLRLIYFSYDVKMKEKGDIPEGYSVSREKKERFSLILESASTNQTSMYLCASSSRATQYFGPGTRLLVL.

This clonotype was observed a few times. The gene calls are TRBV6-6 and TRBJ2-5; TRBD2 matches 7 bases. The trim removed 6 bases at V and 2 bases at J, leaving 9 bases unmatched. CDR1 is MNHNY, CDR2 SVGAGI, per germline (reference sequence). The CDR3 consists of 15 residues. CDR3 loop: CASRRGPAGQETQYF. In nucleotides, the CDR3 is TGTGCCAGCAGAAGAGGCCCAGCGGGGCAAGAGACCCAGTACTTC.

The chain uses TRBV5-1 and TRBJ2-2; 10 bases map to TRBD1. There are 16 residues in the CDR3. V dropped 4 bases and J dropped 5; count of bases not matched to a gene: 8. Germline V lookup: CDR1 SGHRS, CDR2 YFSETQ. Here the CDR3 reads CASSGRDRGRTGELFF. The CDR3, as DNA: TGCGCCAGCAGCGGCCGGGACAGGGGAAGGACCGGGGAGCTGTTTTTT.

The J gene is TRBJ2-5, the V gene TRBV7-9, with TRBD2 matching 10 bases. Trimming took 5 bases from V and 1 from J; bases not matched to a gene: 10. Germline loops: CDR1 SEHNR, CDR2 FQNEAQ (reference sequence). The CDR3 covers 17 residues. The CDR3 region is CASSGSLAGGFQETQYF. CDR3 nucleotide sequence: TGTGCCAGCAGCGGGAGCTTAGCGGGGGGTTTCCAAGAGACCCAGTACTTC.

In this sample, this clonotype turned up a few times. Here the CDR3 reads CSAADRGANVLTF. The CDR3 DNA follows: TGCAGCGCCGCGGACCGCGGGGCCAACGTCCTGACTTTC. The rearrangement uses TRBV29-1 and TRBJ2-6, with D hard to call. The CDR3 extends over 13 amino acids. The ends were cut back, 7 bases at V and 4 bases at J, with 11 bases in the middle. The germline CDR1 and CDR2 sequences are SQVTM and ANQGSEA.

The V gene is TRBV21-1, the J gene TRBJ2-1. TRBV21-1 is a documented pseudogene. The CDR3 has 14 amino acids. The CDR3 spells CASSRLYSYNEQFF. The CDR3 nucleotides read TGTGCCAGCAGCAGACTTTATAGCTACAATGAGCAGTTCTTC.

This clonotype was detected once. J is TRBJ1-4 and V is TRBV4-3; no firm D call. Trimming left V 0 bases short and J 6 bases short, with 8 bases between. This CDR3 has 14 residues. Germline values: CDR1 LGHNA, CDR2 YSLEER. The DNA for the CDR3 is TGCGCCAGCAGCCAAGATGGATCGGATGAAAAACTGTTTTTT. Translated: CASSQDGSDEKLFF.

The gene calls are TRBV27 and TRBJ2-3; no definite D call. In germline, CDR1 is MNHEY, CDR2 SMNVEV (reference sequence). Trimming pared 0 bases from V and 4 bases from J, leaving 5 bases between. There are 13 residues in the CDR3. Here the CDR3 reads CASSLSSPDTQYF. The CDR3 DNA follows: TGTGCCAGCAGTTTATCATCCCCAGATACGCAGTATTTT.

V and J are TRBV5-1 and TRBJ2-5, with TRBD1 as a possible D gene (6 bases). Trimming cost V 2 bases and J 4 bases, with 12 bases left between them. The V gene's germline CDR1 is SGHRS and CDR2 YFSETQ. CDR3 size: 14 residues. This CDR3 reads CASSLWTASETQYF. DNA for the CDR3: TGCGCCAGCAGCTTATGGACAGCTTCAGAGACCCAGTACTTC.

V gene TRBV5-1 combines with J gene TRBJ1-6, with D perhaps matching TRBD1 (5 bases). In germline, CDR1 is SGHRS, CDR2 YFSETQ. CDR3 length: 18 residues. The V and J ends lost 0 bases and 10 bases respectively, with 23 bases between them. This chain's CDR3 is CASSLAPHTGAGESPLHF. CDR3 coding DNA: TGCGCCAGCAGCTTGGCACCACATACCGGGGCAGGCGAATCACCCCTCCACTTT.

The chain employs TRBV4-2 and TRBJ2-5; D gene ambiguous. The assigned J gene may be wrong: the sequence end matches TRBJ2-7 better. The CDR3 extends over 15 amino acids. Germline V lookup: CDR1 LGHNA, CDR2 YNFKEQ. Written as DNA, the CDR3 is TGTGCCAGCAGCCAAGAACAGAATGGTGGCTACGAGCAGTACTTC. Its translation is CASSQEQNGGYEQYF.

CDR3 nucleotide sequence: TGTGCCAGCAGCGCCACGCCAGTTACCCCCACAGATACGCAGTATTTT. Translating gives CASSATPVTPTDTQYF. This chain links TRBV7-2 with TRBJ2-3; D not certain. CDR1 and CDR2 (germline): SGHTA, FQGNSA. Trimming shortened V by 5 bases and J by 2 bases, and 17 bases separated the two germline ends. This CDR3 region has 16 residues. The whole variable domain, remainder taken from reference TRBV7-2 and TRBJ2-3, is GAGVSQSPSNKVTEKGKDVELRCDPISGHTALYWYRQSLGQGLEFLIYFQGNSAPDKSGLPSDRFSAERTGGSVSTLTIQRTQQEDSAVYLCASSATPVTPTDTQYFGPGTRLTVL.

The chain carries TRBV10-3 and TRBJ2-1; D tentatively fits TRBD1 or TRBD2 (5 bases each). The CDR3 has 11 amino acids. Germline values: CDR1 ENHRY, CDR2 SYGVKD. With 4 bases removed from V and 10 bases from J, the gap between germline ends came to 8 bases. The CDR3 loop reads CAISGGDEQFF. As DNA, the CDR3 is TGTGCCATCAGTGGTGGGGACGAGCAGTTCTTC.

The chain uses TRBV10-3 and TRBJ2-1; perhaps TRBD2 as D (6 bases). Trimming took 0 bases from V and 3 from J, leaving 12 bases between them. Germline loops: CDR1 ENHRY, CDR2 SYGVKD. This CDR3 spans 16 amino acids. CDR3 nucleotide sequence: TGTGCCATCAGTGAGTCAGCGGGTACCTTCTACAATGAGCAGTTCTTC. Translating gives CAISESAGTFYNEQFF.